The clone carrying this TCR beta chain appeared once. Its cognate antigen is unknown. The data were taken from a study of shared clonotypes between healthy human individuals. Turning to the study itself: The donors, a couple of women and a few men, were aged 18 to 49. Each donor's CD4 naive and CD4 memory cells filled three plates apiece, CD8 naive two, and CD8 memory one. The study, taken as a whole, reports: Investigators collected only blood, and repertoires in tissues likely differ.

This CDR3 is built from 14 residues. V was pared by 0 bases and J by 9 bases, with 10 bases between. Per the germline V gene, CDR1 is SGHRS and CDR2 is YFSETQ. At a deep level, the assay was run. Sequencing was performed with immunoSEQ multiplex PCR; in TCRdb, only in-frame clones are kept and a portion is missing. Among 2,100,000 or so clones listed, around 95% were seen once. The receptor was isolated from a man in his late teens or twenties in good health. The specimen sequenced was naive CD4+ T cells sorted from blood. Subset denoted: CD45RA+ positively selected. This chain joins TRBV5-1 and TRBJ1-6; D call uncertain. CDR3 sequence: CASSLGALGSPLHF. The CDR3, as DNA: TGCGCCAGCAGCTTGGGGGCCCTGGGTTCACCCCTCCACTTT.